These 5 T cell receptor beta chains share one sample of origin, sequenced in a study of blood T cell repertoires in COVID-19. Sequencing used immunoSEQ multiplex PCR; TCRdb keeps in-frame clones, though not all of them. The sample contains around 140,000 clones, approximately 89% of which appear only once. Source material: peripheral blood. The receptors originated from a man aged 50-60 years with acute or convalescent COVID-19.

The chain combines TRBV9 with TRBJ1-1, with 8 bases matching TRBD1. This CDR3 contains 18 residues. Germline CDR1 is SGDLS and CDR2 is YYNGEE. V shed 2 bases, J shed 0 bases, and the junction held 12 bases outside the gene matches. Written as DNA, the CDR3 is TGTGCCAGCAGCGTCGTGGGGACAGGAGGATTCATGAACACTGAAGCTTTCTTT. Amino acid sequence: CASSVVGTGGFMNTEAFF.

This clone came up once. The DNA of the CDR3 is TGTGCCAGCATTCCCGACATCTCCTATAATTCACCCCTCCACTTT. Protein: CASIPDISYNSPLHF. The chain uses TRBV6-5 and TRBJ1-6, with D hard to call. In germline, CDR1 is MNHEY, CDR2 SVGAGI. The CDR3 has 15 residues. Between the trimmed V and J ends, which lost 7 bases and 0 bases, there was a span of 10 bases.

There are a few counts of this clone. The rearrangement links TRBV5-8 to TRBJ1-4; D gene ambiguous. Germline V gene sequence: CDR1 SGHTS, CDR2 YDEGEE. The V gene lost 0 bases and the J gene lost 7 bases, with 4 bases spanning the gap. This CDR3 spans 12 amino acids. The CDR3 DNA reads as TGTGCCAGCAGCTTGGACGGTGAAAAACTGTTTTTT. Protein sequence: CASSLDGEKLFF.

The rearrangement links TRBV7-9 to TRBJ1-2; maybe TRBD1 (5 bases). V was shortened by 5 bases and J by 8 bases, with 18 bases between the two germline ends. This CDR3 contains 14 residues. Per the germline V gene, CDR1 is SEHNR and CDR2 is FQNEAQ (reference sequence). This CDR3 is CASSQAEGSGGYTF. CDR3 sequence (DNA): TGTGCCAGCAGCCAAGCGGAGGGTTCAGGGGGCTACACCTTC.

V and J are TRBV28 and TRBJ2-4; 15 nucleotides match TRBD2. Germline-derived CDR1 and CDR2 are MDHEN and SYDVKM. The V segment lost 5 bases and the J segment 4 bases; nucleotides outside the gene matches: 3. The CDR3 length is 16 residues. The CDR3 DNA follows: TGTGCCAGCAGTATCGGACTAGCGGGAGGGAAAAACATTCAGTACTTC. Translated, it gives CASSIGLAGGKNIQYF.